This T cell receptor beta chain was sequenced during a study of T-cell reconstitution after alpha-beta-depleted transplantation in children. This clonotype was seen at least ten times. For TCRbeta, the library was prepared with unique molecular identifiers. TCRdb re-called the PCR reads through MiXCR, storing one row per CDR3 protein. The sample yields about 480,000 distinct CDR3 sequences, approximately 12% seen once. The CDR3 consists of 13 residues. The ends lost 3 bases at V and 3 bases at J; junction bases unmatched: 5. Per the germline V gene, CDR1 is SQVTM and CDR2 is ANQGSEA. This clonotype originated in a human donor who donated a stem cell graft to a child with combined immunodeficiency. The rearrangement links TRBV29-1 to TRBJ2-7, with 7 bases identical to TRBD1. Sequencing used PBMCs from the stem cell graft donor, obtained from the stem cell graft. CDR3 region: CSVETGRGYEQYF. DNA for the CDR3: TGCAGCGTTGAGACAGGGCGCGGCTACGAGCAGTACTTC.